This entry lists 31 T cell receptor beta chains sequenced from one sample in a study of siplizumab effects on memory and regulatory T cells. The table came from immunoSEQ multiplex PCR; TCRdb's copy has only in-frame clones and leaves some out. The sample lists 110,000 or so clones; 93% were seen once. The sequenced sample was CD4+ T cells sorted from blood. The source of these receptors is a human donor in good health.

The J gene is TRBJ1-6, the V gene TRBV4-1; 7 positions agree with TRBD1. This CDR3 has 15 residues. V trimming: 0 bases; J trimming: 5 bases; junction bases outside the gene matches: 1. The germline V gene has CDR1 MGHRA and CDR2 YSYEKL. DNA for the CDR3: TGCGCCAGCAGCCAAGAACAGGGGCATAATTCACCCCTCCACTTT. It codes for CASSQEQGHNSPLHF.

This chain joins TRBV2 and TRBJ2-2; D may be TRBD2 (6 bases). V lost 7 bases, J lost 8 bases, and 14 bases lay in between. This CDR3 is built from 13 residues. Per germline, CDR1 SNHLY and CDR2 FYNNEI. CDR3 sequence: CASNRLVTGELFF. The DNA of the CDR3 is TGTGCCAGCAACAGACTAGTGACTGGGGAGCTGTTTTTT.

V is TRBV6-5 and J is TRBJ2-7, with D maybe TRBD1 (6 bases). Germline assignment: CDR1 MNHEY and CDR2 SVGAGI. Trimming pared 8 bases from V and 1 base from J, leaving 15 bases between. The CDR3 spans 14 residues. The DNA for the CDR3 is TGTGCCAGCTCCCCAGGGGTGACGTCCTACGAGCAGTACTTC. Translated: CASSPGVTSYEQYF.

The rearrangement joins TRBV5-1 to TRBJ1-1; TRBD1 matches at 9 bases. The CDR3 sequence is 15 residues long. The germline CDR1 and CDR2 sequences are SGHRS and YFSETQ. Unmatched junction bases numbered 5, after V lost 4 bases and J lost 1 base. The CDR3 reads CASSIRTGANTEAFF. CDR3 DNA sequence: TGCGCCAGCAGCATCCGGACAGGGGCGAACACTGAAGCTTTCTTT.

The genes are TRBV2 and TRBJ2-5; possible D gene TRBD1, 5 bases. V lost 1 base and J lost 11, with 11 bases in between. CDR1 is SNHLY, CDR2 FYNNEI, per germline. The CDR3 runs 12 residues. The CDR3 DNA is TGTGCCAGCAGTGAAGTCCAGGGTATACAGTACTTC. It encodes CASSEVQGIQYF.

The chain couples TRBV14 to TRBJ2-5, with TRBD1 matching 7 bases. Germline CDR1 SGHDN, CDR2 FVKESK. The junction had 15 bases not matched to a gene; V was cut back by 0 bases and J by 8 bases. The CDR3 has 17 residues. CDR3 region: CASSQERGRGTPNTQYF. The CDR3 DNA reads TGTGCCAGCAGCCAAGAAAGGGGCAGGGGGACCCCAAATACCCAGTACTTC.

This chain uses TRBV30 with TRBJ1-6; TRBD1 is a possible D gene (6 bases). This CDR3 has 14 amino acids. Germline V CDR1 and CDR2: GTSNPN, SVGIG (reference sequence). Trimming cost V 0 bases and J 9 bases, with 12 bases left between them. The CDR3 sequence: CAWSVPGGVSPLHF. CDR3 DNA sequence: TGTGCCTGGAGTGTACCCGGGGGCGTTTCACCCCTCCACTTT. Complete variable domain (other parts from reference TRBV30 and TRBJ1-6): SQTIHQWPATLVQPVGSPLSLECTVEGTSNPNLYWYRQAAGRGLQLLFYSVGIGQISSEVPQNLSASRPQDRQFILSSKKLLLSDSGFYLCAWSVPGGVSPLHFGNGTRLTVT.

This clone was recorded a few times. One end of the junction does not line up with germline, which may come from a read error. The V and J genes are TRBV20-1 and TRBJ2-2, with 8 bases aligning to TRBD2. The CDR3 spans 11 residues. CDR1 DFQATT and CDR2 SNEGSKA come from the germline V gene (reference sequence). CDR3 amino acids: CSARGPGLDLF. The CDR3 DNA follows: TGCAGTGCTAGAGGCCCGGGACTAGACCTTTTT.

This clone turned up a few times. The chain links TRBV11-1 to TRBJ1-2; 11 bases are a match to TRBD1. Germline loops: CDR1 SGHAT, CDR2 FQDESV (reference sequence). The V and J ends lost 5 bases and 6 bases, in that order; junction bases with no gene match: 8. CDR3 length: 15 residues. In DNA form, the CDR3 reads TGTGCCAGCAGCCCATCTCCGGGACAGGGGGATGGCTACACCTTC. It codes for CASSPSPGQGDGYTF.

This sequence joins TRBV6-5 and TRBJ1-4; 7 nucleotides agree with TRBD1. Germline V gene sequence: CDR1 MNHEY, CDR2 SVGAGI. This CDR3 has 15 residues. V gave up 4 bases and J gave up 4 bases; unmatched junction bases: 6. This CDR3 reads CASSWRQGHNEKLFF. The DNA for the CDR3 is TGTGCCAGCAGTTGGAGACAGGGACATAATGAAAAACTGTTTTTT.

The chain couples TRBV2 to TRBJ1-3; D unclear. The CDR3 spans 15 residues. The germline V gene has CDR1 SNHLY and CDR2 FYNNEI. Trimming took 4 bases from V and 2 from J, leaving 12 bases between them. The CDR3 DNA sequence: TGTGCCAGCAGTGCCCAGGATCCCACTGGAAACACCATATATTTT. Protein sequence: CASSAQDPTGNTIYF.

The genes are TRBV30 and TRBJ2-7; a weak D match, TRBD2 (7 bases). CDR3 length: 15 residues. CDR1 is GTSNPN and CDR2 is SVGIG in the germline V gene (reference sequence). V was trimmed by 8 bases and J by 3 bases, leaving 23 bases between them. The DNA of the CDR3 is TGTGCCCGGGAGCGAGGGGGGGGCCGAAACTACGAGCAGTACTTC. The encoded protein is CARERGGGRNYEQYF.

In this sample, this clone turned up a few times. This chain joins TRBV30 and TRBJ1-4; D uncertain. The germline gives CDR1 GTSNPN, CDR2 SVGIG (reference sequence). Between the trimmed V and J ends, which lost 4 bases and 5 bases, there was a span of 5 bases. The CDR3 runs 11 residues. DNA of the CDR3: TGTGCCTGGACAGTCAATGAAAAACTGTTTTTT. Translated: CAWTVNEKLFF. Filled out from reference TRBV30 and TRBJ1-4, the complete variable domain reads SQTIHQWPATLVQPVGSPLSLECTVEGTSNPNLYWYRQAAGRGLQLLFYSVGIGQISSEVPQNLSASRPQDRQFILSSKKLLLSDSGFYLCAWTVNEKLFFGSGTQLSVL.

This sequence joins TRBV19 and TRBJ2-1; TRBD2 might be the D (6 bases). The CDR3 runs 15 residues. The V end lost 3 bases, the J end lost 7 bases, and 16 bases lay between the germline ends. Germline V gene sequence: CDR1 LNHDA, CDR2 SQIVND (reference sequence). CDR3 nucleotides: TGTGCCAGTAGTATCGGAGGGGTCCGGGGGAATGAGCAGTTCTTC. Its protein is CASSIGGVRGNEQFF.

J is TRBJ1-2 and V is TRBV18; D uncertain. Germline V gives CDR1 KGHSH, CDR2 LQKENI. The ends were cut back, 1 base at V and 0 bases at J, with 12 bases in the middle. This CDR3 has 16 residues. CDR3 protein: CASSPLPETANYGYTF. In DNA, the CDR3 is TGTGCCAGCTCACCACTCCCAGAAACGGCTAACTATGGCTACACCTTC.

The CDR3 spells CALRGGPDTGELFF. The CDR3 DNA reads as TGTGCTCTACGGGGCGGGCCGGACACCGGGGAGCTGTTTTTT. J is TRBJ2-2 and V is TRBV6-6; perhaps D is TRBD1 or TRBD2 (5 bases each). This CDR3 spans 14 amino acids. Germline CDR1 is MNHNY and CDR2 is SVGAGI (reference sequence).

V gene TRBV11-3 combines with J gene TRBJ1-2; no definite D call. V was trimmed by 2 bases and J by 2 bases, leaving 12 bases between them. The CDR3 extends over 15 amino acids. Germline values: CDR1 SGHNT, CDR2 YENEEA. Here the CDR3 reads CASSLSVTTNYGYTF. CDR3 nucleotides: TGTGCCAGCAGCTTATCGGTCACTACAAACTATGGCTACACCTTC.

The chain joins TRBV5-1 to TRBJ2-1; a possible D gene is TRBD2 (6 bases). This CDR3 comprises 14 residues. Trimming shortened V by 1 base and J by 8 bases, and 13 bases separated the two germline ends. Per the germline V gene, CDR1 is SGHRS and CDR2 is YFSETQ. DNA for the CDR3: TGCGCCAGCAGCTTGAAATCATCGGGAGATGAGCAGTTCTTC. Translating gives CASSLKSSGDEQFF.

The rearrangement joins TRBV12-5 to TRBJ2-1; D call uncertain. Deletions cut 1 base from V and 8 bases from J, with 6 bases between. Germline-derived CDR1 and CDR2 are LGHNT and FRNRAP. CDR3 length equals 12 residues. Here the CDR3 DNA reads TGTGCTAGTGGTTTGGGCAGGCATGAGCAGTTCTTC. Translated: CASGLGRHEQFF.

V gene TRBV30 combines with J gene TRBJ2-3; D gene ambiguous. The CDR3 runs 15 residues. Germline lookup yields CDR1 GTSNPN and CDR2 SVGIG (reference sequence). V lost 1 base and J lost 0, with 11 bases in between. This chain's CDR3 is CAWSGLAASTDTQYF. The CDR3 region has the DNA TGTGCCTGGAGTGGACTGGCAGCCAGCACAGATACGCAGTATTTT.

The J gene is TRBJ1-6, the V gene TRBV6-1; no firm D call. V was pared by 10 bases and J by 0 bases, with 10 bases between. This CDR3 has 14 amino acids. CDR1 and CDR2 (germline): MNHNS, SASEGT. The CDR3 region has the DNA TGTGCCACGGGCCCCAGCTCCTATAATTCACCCCTCCACTTT. It encodes CATGPSSYNSPLHF.

V usage is TRBV10-3 and J usage is TRBJ1-3; D uncertain. CDR1 and CDR2 (germline): ENHRY, SYGVKD. The ends were cut back, 6 bases at V and 3 bases at J, with 12 bases in the middle. This CDR3 has 14 amino acids. The CDR3 spells CAIRSGTFGNTIYF. The CDR3 bases are TGTGCCATCAGAAGTGGCACCTTTGGAAACACCATATATTTT.

The rearrangement joins TRBV19 to TRBJ2-1; 8 positions match TRBD2. The V gene's germline CDR1 is LNHDA and CDR2 SQIVND (reference sequence). The trim removed 4 bases at V and 5 bases at J, leaving 4 bases unmatched. The CDR3 has 14 amino acids. The CDR3 is CASSSGGLNNEQFF. CDR3 coding DNA: TGTGCCAGTAGTAGCGGGGGGCTTAACAATGAGCAGTTCTTC.

This chain links TRBV5-1 with TRBJ1-5; no clear D gene. Germline assignment: CDR1 SGHRS and CDR2 YFSETQ. The CDR3 sequence is 16 residues long. V gave up 5 bases and J gave up 0 bases, with 15 bases separating them. The CDR3 protein is CASRAERDYSNQPQHF. CDR3 bases: TGCGCCAGCAGAGCAGAAAGGGATTATAGCAATCAGCCCCAGCATTTT.

J is TRBJ2-5 and V is TRBV7-2; D possibly corresponds to TRBD2 (6 bases). This CDR3 comprises 14 residues. Trimming shortened V by 0 bases and J by 5 bases, and 10 bases separated the two germline ends. CDR1 SGHTA and CDR2 FQGNSA come from the germline V gene. The CDR3 is CASSLAEGRETQYF. In DNA form, the CDR3 reads TGTGCCAGCAGCTTAGCGGAGGGGCGGGAGACCCAGTACTTC.

The chain has TRBV5-1 and TRBJ2-5; D gene unclear. V shed 1 base and J shed 0 bases, with 7 bases lying between them. The CDR3 has 14 residues. Germline CDR1 is SGHRS and CDR2 is YFSETQ. CDR3 residues: CASSLLADQETQYF. DNA of the CDR3: TGCGCCAGCAGCTTGTTGGCAGACCAAGAGACCCAGTACTTC.

The genes are TRBV5-1 and TRBJ2-5; 8 bases align to TRBD2. The junction had 8 bases not matched to a gene; V was cut back by 2 bases and J by 5 bases. The germline gives CDR1 SGHRS, CDR2 YFSETQ. The CDR3 sequence is 15 residues long. The CDR3 loop is CASSFQLAEGETQYF. In DNA, the CDR3 is TGCGCCAGCAGCTTCCAACTAGCGGAGGGGGAGACCCAGTACTTC. The full variable domain, completed using reference TRBV5-1 and TRBJ2-5, is KAGVTQTPRYLIKTRGQQVTLSCSPISGHRSVSWYQQTPGQGLQFLFEYFSETQRNKGNFPGRFSGRQFSNSRSEMNVSTLELGDSALYLCASSFQLAEGETQYFGPGTRLLVL.

In DNA, the CDR3 is TGTGCCAGCAGACAGACAGGTTCTGGAAACACCATATATTTT. Translation gives CASRQTGSGNTIYF. The V and J genes are TRBV6-5 and TRBJ1-3; tentative D call: TRBD1 (6 bases). The CDR3 length is 14 residues. V lost 6 bases, J lost 1 base, and 10 bases lay in between. The germline V gene has CDR1 MNHEY and CDR2 SVGAGI.

The chain employs TRBV6-6 and TRBJ2-7, with TRBD2 as a possible D gene (5 bases). The length of the CDR3 is 14 residues. V gave up 2 bases and J gave up 6 bases, with 14 bases separating them. The germline gives CDR1 MNHNY, CDR2 SVGAGI (reference sequence). The CDR3: CASSYPGTSGEQYF. The CDR3 nucleotides read TGTGCCAGCAGTTACCCGGGAACCTCGGGCGAGCAGTACTTC.

This chain's CDR3 is CASSSMGAIEGKTGELFF. The CDR3 DNA is TGTGCCAGCAGCTCGATGGGGGCTATAGAGGGAAAAACCGGGGAGCTGTTTTTT. V and J are TRBV7-3 and TRBJ2-2; a possible D gene is TRBD1 (6 bases). Germline-derived CDR1 and CDR2 are SGHTA and FQGTGA. The germline V and J ends were trimmed by 4 bases and 5 bases, with 23 bases remaining between them. The CDR3 contains 18 residues.

The chain employs TRBV7-3 and TRBJ2-3; D may be TRBD2 (5 bases). Germline loops: CDR1 SGHTA, CDR2 FQGTGA. The CDR3 is 14 amino acids. The V and J ends lost 5 bases and 5 bases respectively, with 14 bases between them. The CDR3 nucleotides read TGTGCCAGCAGCCGCGTCCGTGCGGGAGATACGCAGTATTTT. Its protein product is CASSRVRAGDTQYF.